This TCR beta chain was observed in a study of T cell changes during pregnancy in multiple sclerosis. CDR1 SGHAT and CDR2 FQNNGV come from the germline V gene. V was clipped by 0 bases and J by 3 bases, with 9 bases between them. The CDR3 is 15 residues long. Only in-frame clones appear in the TCRdb table, and some are missing; sequencing was by immunoSEQ multiplex PCR. The table includes 100,000 or so clones, 80% to 95% detected once. The TCR originated in a female donor with multiple sclerosis, enrolled in a pregnancy study. Sequencing used peripheral blood, obtained in the first trimester of pregnancy. This rearrangement joins TRBV11-2 to TRBJ2-1; D possibly corresponds to TRBD2 (5 bases). CDR3 sequence: CASSLDPGLYNEQFF. The CDR3 region has the DNA TGTGCCAGCAGCTTAGATCCTGGACTCTACAATGAGCAGTTCTTC.